This T cell receptor beta chain was identified during a study of blood T cell repertoires in COVID-19. Study information: Collection of acute and convalescent COVID-19 samples took place in the United States, Italy and Spain. PBMCs, B-cell-depleted T cells, or T cells were the source of the cDNA or gDNA that made up the material.

CDR1 and CDR2 from the germline V gene are SGHRS and YFSETQ. CDR3 size: 12 residues. The V gene lost 8 bases and the J gene lost 2 bases, with 10 bases spanning the gap. Original methodology: Reference gene primers were amplified, and this amplification served to estimate nucleated cell counts. The table came from immunoSEQ multiplex PCR; TCRdb's copy has only in-frame clones and leaves some out. Clone size and V and J calls were adopted from that table, with D and trimming inferred from the DNA. The table includes 35,000 to 50,000 clones, 83% detected once. The clonotype originates from an elderly woman with acute or convalescent COVID-19. The J gene is TRBJ1-1, the V gene TRBV5-1, with D possibly TRBD1 on 6 matching bases. The sample taken for sequencing was peripheral blood. Written as DNA, the CDR3 is TGCGCCAGTGCCAGGGGTAACACTGAAGCTTTCTTT. Its translation: CASARGNTEAFF.